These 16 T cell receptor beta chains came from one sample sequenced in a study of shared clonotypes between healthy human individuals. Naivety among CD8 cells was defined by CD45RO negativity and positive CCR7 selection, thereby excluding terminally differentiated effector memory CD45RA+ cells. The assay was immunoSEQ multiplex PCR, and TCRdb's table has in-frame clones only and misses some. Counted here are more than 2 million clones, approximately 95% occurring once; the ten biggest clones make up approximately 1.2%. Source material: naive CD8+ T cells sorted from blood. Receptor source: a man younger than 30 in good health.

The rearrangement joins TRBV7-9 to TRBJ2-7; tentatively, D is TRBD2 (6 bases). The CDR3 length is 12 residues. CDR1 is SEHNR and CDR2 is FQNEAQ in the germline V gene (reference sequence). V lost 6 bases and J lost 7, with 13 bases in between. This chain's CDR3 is CASSPMGGEQYF. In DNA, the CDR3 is TGTGCCAGCAGTCCTATGGGGGGAGAGCAGTACTTC.

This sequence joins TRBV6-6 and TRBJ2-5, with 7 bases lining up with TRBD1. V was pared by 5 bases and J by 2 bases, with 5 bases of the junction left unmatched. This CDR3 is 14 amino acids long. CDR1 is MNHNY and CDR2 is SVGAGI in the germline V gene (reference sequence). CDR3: CASSLDRDQETQYF. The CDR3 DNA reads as TGTGCCAGCAGTCTCGACAGGGATCAAGAGACCCAGTACTTC.

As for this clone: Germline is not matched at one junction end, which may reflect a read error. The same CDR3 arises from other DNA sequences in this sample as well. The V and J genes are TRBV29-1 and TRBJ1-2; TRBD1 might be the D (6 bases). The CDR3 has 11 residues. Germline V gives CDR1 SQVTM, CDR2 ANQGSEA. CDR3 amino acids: CSVEGGYGYTF. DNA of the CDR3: TGCAGCGTGGAAGGGGGATATGGCTACACCTTC. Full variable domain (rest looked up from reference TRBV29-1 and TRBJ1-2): SAVISQKPSRDICQRGTSLTIQCQVDSQVTMMFWYRQQPGQSLTLIATANQGSEATYESGFVIDKFPISRPNLTFSTLTVSNMSPEDSSIYLCSVEGGYGYTFGSGTRLTVV.

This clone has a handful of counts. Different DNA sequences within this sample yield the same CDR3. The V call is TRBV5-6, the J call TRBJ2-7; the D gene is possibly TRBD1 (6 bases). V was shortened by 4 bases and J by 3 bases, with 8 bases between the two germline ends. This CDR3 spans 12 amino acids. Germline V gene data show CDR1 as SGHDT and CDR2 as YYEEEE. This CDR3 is CASSPGDYEQYF. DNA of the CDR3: TGTGCCAGCAGCCCAGGGGACTACGAGCAGTACTTC.

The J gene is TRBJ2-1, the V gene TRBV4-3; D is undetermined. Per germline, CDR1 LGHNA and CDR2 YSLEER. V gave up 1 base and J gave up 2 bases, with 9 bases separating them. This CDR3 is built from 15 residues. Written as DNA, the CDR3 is TGCGCCAGCAGCCAAGTAGTCGGTACCTACAATGAGCAGTTCTTC. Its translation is CASSQVVGTYNEQFF.

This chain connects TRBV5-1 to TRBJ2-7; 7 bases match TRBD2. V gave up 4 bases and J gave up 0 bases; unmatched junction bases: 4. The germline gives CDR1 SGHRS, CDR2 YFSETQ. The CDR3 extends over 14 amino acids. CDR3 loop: CASSRGDSSYEQYF. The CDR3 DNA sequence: TGCGCCAGCAGCCGGGGGGATAGCTCCTACGAGCAGTACTTC.

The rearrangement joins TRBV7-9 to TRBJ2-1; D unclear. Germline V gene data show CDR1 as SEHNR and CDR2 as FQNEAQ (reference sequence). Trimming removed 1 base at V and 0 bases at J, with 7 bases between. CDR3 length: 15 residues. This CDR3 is CASSLDPSSYNEQFF. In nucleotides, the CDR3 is TGTGCCAGCAGCTTAGATCCGAGCTCCTACAATGAGCAGTTCTTC.

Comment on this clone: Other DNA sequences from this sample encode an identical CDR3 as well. The CDR3 region is CASSLPESYEQYF. As DNA, the CDR3 is TGTGCCAGCAGCTTGCCCGAGTCCTACGAGCAGTACTTC. The rearrangement uses TRBV5-6 and TRBJ2-7; D is unclear. V lost 1 base and J lost 1, with 6 bases in between. The CDR3 is made up of 13 amino acids. CDR1 is SGHDT, CDR2 YYEEEE, per germline.

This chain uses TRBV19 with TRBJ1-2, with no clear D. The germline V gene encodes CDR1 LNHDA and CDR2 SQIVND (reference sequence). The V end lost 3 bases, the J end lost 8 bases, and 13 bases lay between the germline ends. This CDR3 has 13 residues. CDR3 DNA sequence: TGTGCCAGTAGTATGAGAGGGCTGGGAGGCTACACCTTC. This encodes CASSMRGLGGYTF.

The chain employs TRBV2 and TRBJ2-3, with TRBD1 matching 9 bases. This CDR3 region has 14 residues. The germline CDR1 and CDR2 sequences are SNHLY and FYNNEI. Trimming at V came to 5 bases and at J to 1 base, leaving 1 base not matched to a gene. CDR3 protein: CASSWDRGTDTQYF. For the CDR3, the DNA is TGTGCCAGCAGTTGGGACAGGGGCACAGATACGCAGTATTTT.

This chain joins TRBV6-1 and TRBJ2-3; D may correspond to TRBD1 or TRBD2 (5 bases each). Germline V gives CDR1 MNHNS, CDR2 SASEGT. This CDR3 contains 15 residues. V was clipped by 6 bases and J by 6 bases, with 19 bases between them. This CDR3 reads CASRGDPAGWDTQYF. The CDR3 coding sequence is TGTGCCAGCAGAGGGGACCCCGCCGGGTGGGATACGCAGTATTTT.

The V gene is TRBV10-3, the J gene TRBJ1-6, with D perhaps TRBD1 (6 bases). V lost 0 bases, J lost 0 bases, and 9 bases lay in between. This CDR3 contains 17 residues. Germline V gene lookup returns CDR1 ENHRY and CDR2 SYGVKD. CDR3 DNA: TGTGCCATCAGTGAGTCGGGGGCGAGCTCCTATAATTCACCCCTCCACTTT. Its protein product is CAISESGASSYNSPLHF.

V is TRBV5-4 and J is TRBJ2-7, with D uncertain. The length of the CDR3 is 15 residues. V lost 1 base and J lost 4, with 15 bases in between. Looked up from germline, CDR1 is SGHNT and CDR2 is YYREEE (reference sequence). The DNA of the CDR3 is TGTGCCAGCAGCTTGACTCACCTAGTCTGGTACGAGCAGTACTTC. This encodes CASSLTHLVWYEQYF.

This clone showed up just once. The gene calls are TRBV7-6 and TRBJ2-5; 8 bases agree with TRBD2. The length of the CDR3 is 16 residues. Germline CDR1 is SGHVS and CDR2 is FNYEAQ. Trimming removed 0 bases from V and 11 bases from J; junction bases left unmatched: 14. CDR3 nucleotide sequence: TGTGCCAGCAGCTTAGCGCCTGAGTGGGGACTAGTTCCTCAGTACTTC. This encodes CASSLAPEWGLVPQYF.

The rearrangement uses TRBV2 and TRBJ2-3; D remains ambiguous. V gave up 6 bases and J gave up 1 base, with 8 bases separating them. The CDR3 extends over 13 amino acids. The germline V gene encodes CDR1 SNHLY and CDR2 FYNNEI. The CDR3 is CASSDERTDTQYF. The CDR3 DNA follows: TGTGCCAGCAGCGACGAGCGCACAGATACGCAGTATTTT.

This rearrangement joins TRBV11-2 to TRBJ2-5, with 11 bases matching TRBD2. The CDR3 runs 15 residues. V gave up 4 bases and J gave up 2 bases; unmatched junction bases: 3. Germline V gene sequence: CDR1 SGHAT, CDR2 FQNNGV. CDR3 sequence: CASSSRLAGQETQYF. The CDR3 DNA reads TGTGCCAGCAGCTCCCGACTAGCGGGGCAAGAGACCCAGTACTTC.